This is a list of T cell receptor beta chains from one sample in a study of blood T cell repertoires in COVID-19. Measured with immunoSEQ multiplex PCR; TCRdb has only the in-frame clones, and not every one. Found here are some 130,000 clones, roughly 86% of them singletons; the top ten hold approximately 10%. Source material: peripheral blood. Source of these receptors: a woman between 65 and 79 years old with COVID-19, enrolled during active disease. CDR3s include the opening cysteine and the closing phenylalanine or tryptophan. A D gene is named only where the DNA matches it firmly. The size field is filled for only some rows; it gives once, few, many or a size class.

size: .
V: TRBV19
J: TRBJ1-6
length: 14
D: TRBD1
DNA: TGTGCCAGTACCCCGACAGGGGGGGATTCACCCCTCCACTTT
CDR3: CASTPTGGDSPLHF

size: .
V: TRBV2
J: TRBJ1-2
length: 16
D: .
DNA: TGTGCCAGCATGAGGGTCCCGAGCGCTTCTAACTATGGCTACACCTTC
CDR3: CASMRVPSASNYGYTF

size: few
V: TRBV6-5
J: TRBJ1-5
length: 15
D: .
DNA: TGTGCCAGCAGGACTGACGGGTTTGGCAATCAGCCCCAGCATTTT
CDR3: CASRTDGFGNQPQHF

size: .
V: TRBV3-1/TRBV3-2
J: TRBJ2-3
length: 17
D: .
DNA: TGTGCCAGCAGCCCTCCGGAGGGGCGCTACGTTGGGGATACGCAGTATTTT
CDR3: CASSPPEGRYVGDTQYF

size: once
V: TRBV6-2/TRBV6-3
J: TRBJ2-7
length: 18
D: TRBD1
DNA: TGTGCCAGCAGCCGCGACCCCCCAACAGGGGCGAGCTCCTACGAGCAGTACTTC
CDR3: CASSRDPPTGASSYEQYF

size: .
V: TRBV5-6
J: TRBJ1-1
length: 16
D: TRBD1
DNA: TGTGCCAGCAGCTTGGACAGGGGGCCGAGGCGCACTGAAGCTTTCTTT
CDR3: CASSLDRGPRRTEAFF

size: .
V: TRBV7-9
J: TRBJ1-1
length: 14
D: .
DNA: TGTGCCAGCAGCTTAGCAAGAGAGAACACTGAAGCTTTCTTT
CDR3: CASSLARENTEAFF

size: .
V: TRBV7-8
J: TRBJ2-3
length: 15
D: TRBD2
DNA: TGTGCCAGCAGCTTGGTAGCGGGGGGCACAGATACGCAGTATTTT
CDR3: CASSLVAGGTDTQYF

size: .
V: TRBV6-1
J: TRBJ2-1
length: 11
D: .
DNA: TGTGCCAGCAGTCAAGCCCGGGAGCAGTTCTTC
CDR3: CASSQAREQFF

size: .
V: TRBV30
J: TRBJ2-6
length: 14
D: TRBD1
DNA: TGTGCCTGGACAGGGGGCGGTGGGGCCAACGTCCTGACTTTC
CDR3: CAWTGGGGANVLTF

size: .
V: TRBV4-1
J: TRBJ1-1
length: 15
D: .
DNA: TGCGCCAGCAGCCAAGGTAGCAGTATGAACACTGAAGCTTTCTTT
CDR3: CASSQGSSMNTEAFF

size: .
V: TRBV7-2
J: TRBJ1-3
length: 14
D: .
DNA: TGTGCCAGCACGCAGGGGAGCTCTGGAAACACCATATATTTT
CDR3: CASTQGSSGNTIYF

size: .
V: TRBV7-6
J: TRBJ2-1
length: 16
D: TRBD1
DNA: TGTGCCAGCAGCTTACCCGGGACAGGGGGCAGGGATGAGCAGTTCTTC
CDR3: CASSLPGTGGRDEQFF

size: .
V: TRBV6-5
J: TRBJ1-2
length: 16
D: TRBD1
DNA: TGTGCCAGCAGTTACACCCCAGGGGGGAATAACTATGGCTACACCTTC
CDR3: CASSYTPGGNNYGYTF

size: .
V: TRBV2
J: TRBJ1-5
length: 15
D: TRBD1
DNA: TGTGCCAGCAGTGGGCATGAGGGACAGCAACAGCCCCAGCATTTT
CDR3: CASSGHEGQQQPQHF

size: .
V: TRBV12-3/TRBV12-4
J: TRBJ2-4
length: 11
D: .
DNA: TGTGCCAGCAGTAGGAGGGGTATTCAGTACTTC
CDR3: CASSRRGIQYF

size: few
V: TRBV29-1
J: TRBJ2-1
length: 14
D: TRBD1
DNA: TGCAGCGTTGAGGGGGGGACAGGGAGGGATGAGCAGTTCTTC
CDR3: CSVEGGTGRDEQFF

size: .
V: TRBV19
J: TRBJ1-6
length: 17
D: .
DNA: TGTGCCAGTAGTATCAGTTCCGGGGGAATCCCCAATTCACCCCTCCACTTT
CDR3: CASSISSGGIPNSPLHF

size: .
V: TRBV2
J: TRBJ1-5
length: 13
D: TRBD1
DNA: TGTGCCAGCATCCGGGACAGGGGAGGGACCCAGCATTTT
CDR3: CASIRDRGGTQHF

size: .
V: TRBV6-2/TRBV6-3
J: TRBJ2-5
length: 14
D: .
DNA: TGTGCCAGCAGTTACTCGCGCGGGGAGGAGACCCAGTACTTC
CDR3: CASSYSRGEETQYF

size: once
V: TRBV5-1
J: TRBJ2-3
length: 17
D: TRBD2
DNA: TGCGCCAGCAGCCAGGTCCTGGGACTAGCGGGGGGATATACGCAGTATTTT
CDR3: CASSQVLGLAGGYTQYF

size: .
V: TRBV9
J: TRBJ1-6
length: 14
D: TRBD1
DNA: TGTGCCAGCAGCGGTGGGACAGGGTACTCACCCCTCCACTTT
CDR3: CASSGGTGYSPLHF

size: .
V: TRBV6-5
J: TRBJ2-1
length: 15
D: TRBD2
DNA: TGTGCCAGCAGTTCCGTCCCGGGGGGGAACAATGAGCAGTTCTTC
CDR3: CASSSVPGGNNEQFF

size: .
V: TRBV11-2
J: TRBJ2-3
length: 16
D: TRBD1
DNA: TGTGCCAGCAGTCACGCCAGCCAGGGGGGCACAGATACGCAGTATTTT
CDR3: CASSHASQGGTDTQYF

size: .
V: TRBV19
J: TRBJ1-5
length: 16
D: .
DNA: TGTGCCAGCAACCACCCGCCCAAGGGGAGCAATCAGCCCCAGCATTTT
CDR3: CASNHPPKGSNQPQHF

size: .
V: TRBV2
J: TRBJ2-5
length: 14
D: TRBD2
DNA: TGTGCCAGCAGCTTAGCGGGGGGGCAGGAGACCCAGTACTTC
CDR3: CASSLAGGQETQYF